The clone carrying this T cell receptor (beta chain) has more than one count but fewer than ten. This specimen comes from a study of blood T cells in healthy people across ages. Germline lookup yields CDR1 DFQATT and CDR2 SNEGSKA (reference sequence). The CDR3 spans 16 residues. Trimming removed 1 base from V and 2 bases from J; junction bases left unmatched: 5. The use of a sample-barcoded 5' primer and a J-beta primer mix characterized a second PCR of about 6 to 11 cycles. TCRdb used MiXCR to reprocess the 5' RACE reads, holding one entry per CDR3 protein. The sample shows fewer than 1.5 million distinct CDR3 sequences, roughly 45% of them seen only once.

The receptor was isolated from a woman under 30 in good health. The chain combines TRBV20-1 with TRBJ2-1; 10 bases are shared with TRBD2. The sample was blood. The DNA for the CDR3 is TGCAGTGCTAGAGCGCTAGCGGGAGACCCCTACAATGAGCAGTTCTTC. As protein: CSARALAGDPYNEQFF.